Presented here are 21 T cell receptor beta chains from one specimen sequenced in a study of T cell responses to AZD1222 COVID-19 vaccine. Sequencing was performed with immunoSEQ multiplex PCR; in TCRdb, only in-frame clones are kept and a portion is missing. In the table there are just under 85,000 clones, roughly 83% of which are singletons. This material consisted of peripheral blood, taken on day 0 of AZD1222 vaccination. These receptor sequences come from an adult in good health.

V and J are TRBV7-6 and TRBJ1-4; 12 bases are shared with TRBD1. V lost 0 bases, J lost 8 bases, and 10 bases stayed unmatched. Per germline, CDR1 SGHVS and CDR2 FNYEAQ. The CDR3 has 18 amino acids. The DNA for the CDR3 is TGTGCCAGCAGCTTAGCGGGGACAGGGGGCTTTGGGGGAGAAAAACTGTTTTTT. It specifies CASSLAGTGGFGGEKLFF.

The chain has TRBV5-1 and TRBJ1-2, with D possibly TRBD1 on 5 matching bases. In germline, CDR1 is SGHRS, CDR2 YFSETQ. V was cut by 0 bases and J by 7 bases, with 10 bases left in between. The CDR3 is made up of 13 amino acids. This CDR3 reads CASSLVQGSGYTF. The DNA of the CDR3 is TGCGCCAGCAGCTTGGTTCAGGGAAGTGGCTACACCTTC.

V gene TRBV28 combines with J gene TRBJ1-3; D may be TRBD1 (5 bases). CDR3 length: 15 residues. Germline values: CDR1 MDHEN, CDR2 SYDVKM. Deletions cut 6 bases from V and 0 bases from J, with 12 bases between. As DNA, the CDR3 is TGTGCCAGCAGGGGGACTTGGAGCTCTGGAAACACCATATATTTT. It codes for CASRGTWSSGNTIYF.

The chain is built from TRBV14 and TRBJ2-7; D is undetermined. The length of the CDR3 is 14 residues. CDR1 and CDR2 from the germline V gene are SGHDN and FVKESK. The V end was cut by 4 bases, the J end by 0 bases, with 10 bases between. The CDR3 region has the DNA TGTGCCAGCAGCCCGAACAGAGACTCCTACGAGCAGTACTTC. As protein: CASSPNRDSYEQYF.

The chain has TRBV7-2 and TRBJ1-2; 7 nucleotides align to TRBD1. This CDR3 region has 14 residues. The germline V gene encodes CDR1 SGHTA and CDR2 FQGNSA. After removal of 3 bases from V and 0 bases from J, the junction contained 1 base not matched to a gene. CDR3 sequence: CASSFGTANYGYTF. The CDR3 region has the DNA TGTGCCAGCAGCTTTGGGACAGCTAACTATGGCTACACCTTC.

This clone has just a few counts. This chain links TRBV27 with TRBJ2-2; perhaps TRBD1 as D (5 bases). The V end lost 4 bases, the J end lost 0 bases, and 9 bases lay between the germline ends. Germline V gene sequence: CDR1 MNHEY, CDR2 SMNVEV (reference sequence). This CDR3 has 15 residues. CDR3 sequence: CASSWGTTNTGELFF. The DNA for the CDR3 is TGTGCCAGCAGTTGGGGCACAACGAACACCGGGGAGCTGTTTTTT.

This chain uses TRBV7-6 with TRBJ2-3; D may be TRBD2 (5 bases). CDR1 is SGHVS, CDR2 FNYEAQ, per germline. V was clipped by 2 bases and J by 2 bases, with 5 bases between them. The CDR3 is made up of 13 amino acids. The CDR3 loop is CASSLRDTDTQYF. The DNA of the CDR3 is TGTGCCAGCAGCTTACGGGACACAGATACGCAGTATTTT.

The chain employs TRBV6-4 and TRBJ2-7; 7 nucleotides agree with TRBD2. The CDR3 consists of 13 residues. V shed 3 bases and J 6 bases; nucleotides not matched to a gene: 5. The germline gives CDR1 MRHNA, CDR2 SNTAGT. The CDR3 sequence is CASSERGSGEQYF. The DNA for the CDR3 is TGTGCCAGCAGTGAACGCGGGAGCGGCGAGCAGTACTTC.

This sequence joins TRBV27 and TRBJ2-2; D is unresolved. V gave up 10 bases and J gave up 0 bases, with 18 bases separating them. The CDR3 is 16 residues long. CDR1 is MNHEY, CDR2 SMNVEV, per germline (reference sequence). CDR3 protein: CATQGRSVTNTGELFF. The CDR3 nucleotides are TGTGCCACCCAAGGCAGGTCGGTTACGAACACCGGGGAGCTGTTTTTT.

The chain joins TRBV7-9 to TRBJ2-3, with D tentatively TRBD1 (5 bases). CDR3 length: 15 residues. The germline V gene encodes CDR1 SEHNR and CDR2 FQNEAQ (reference sequence). The V and J ends lost 6 bases and 2 bases respectively, with 15 bases between them. CDR3 sequence: CASREGALYTDTQYF. CDR3 sequence (DNA): TGTGCCAGCAGGGAAGGGGCTCTTTACACAGATACGCAGTATTTT.

The chain joins TRBV24-1 to TRBJ1-4; 9 positions agree with TRBD1. The CDR3 covers 18 residues. Germline V gives CDR1 KGHDR, CDR2 SFDVKD. The trim removed 3 bases at V and 8 bases at J, leaving 15 bases unmatched. The chain's CDR3 is CATSDPADTGGGREKLFF. As DNA, the CDR3 is TGTGCCACCAGTGATCCCGCAGATACAGGGGGCGGCAGGGAAAAACTGTTTTTT.

This clone was detected once. For the CDR3, the DNA is TGCAGCGGGGGTGTAGCGGGTCAGCCCCAGCATTTT. This sequence encodes CSGGVAGQPQHF. The V gene is TRBV29-1, the J gene TRBJ1-5; D is undetermined. The V end lost 7 bases, the J end lost 6 bases, and 13 bases lay between the germline ends. Germline V gives CDR1 SQVTM, CDR2 ANQGSEA. The CDR3 spans 12 residues.

CDR3 nucleotide sequence: TGTGCCACCAGGACCCGGGGAGGGTGGAGCACAGATACGCAGTATTTT. Protein sequence: CATRTRGGWSTDTQYF. The chain links TRBV24-1 to TRBJ2-3, with 7 bases identical to TRBD2. The V segment lost 7 bases and the J segment 0 bases; nucleotides outside the gene matches: 9. Per the germline V gene, CDR1 is KGHDR and CDR2 is SFDVKD. The CDR3 runs 16 residues.

This chain joins TRBV4-1 and TRBJ2-4; tentative D call: TRBD2 (6 bases). The CDR3 is 18 residues long. V shed 4 bases and J shed 1 base, with 20 bases lying between them. Germline CDR1 and CDR2: MGHRA and YSYEKL. CDR3 bases: TGCGCCAGCAGCCCCTCCCCCGGGGGTGCGGAGGCCAAAAACATTCAGTACTTC. Translation: CASSPSPGGAEAKNIQYF.

J is TRBJ1-5 and V is TRBV6-5, with D tentatively TRBD1 (5 bases). V was clipped by 1 base and J by 4 bases, with 8 bases between them. Germline V CDR1 and CDR2: MNHEY, SVGAGI. The CDR3 is 14 amino acids. The CDR3 protein is CASSYYEGNQPQHF. Written as DNA, the CDR3 is TGTGCCAGCAGTTACTATGAGGGGAATCAGCCCCAGCATTTT.

This chain links TRBV7-9 with TRBJ2-4, with D hard to call. The V end lost 5 bases, the J end lost 1 base, and 6 bases lay between the germline ends. CDR3 length: 13 residues. Looked up from germline, CDR1 is SEHNR and CDR2 is FQNEAQ (reference sequence). The CDR3 sequence is CASSRTAKNIQYF. In nucleotides, the CDR3 is TGTGCCAGCAGCCGGACGGCCAAAAACATTCAGTACTTC.

J is TRBJ1-1 and V is TRBV5-1; no firm D call. This CDR3 contains 14 residues. Germline assignment: CDR1 SGHRS and CDR2 YFSETQ. The ends were cut back, 0 bases at V and 3 bases at J, with 9 bases in the middle. The CDR3 reads CASSLGTSDTEAFF. The DNA for the CDR3 is TGCGCCAGCAGCTTGGGGACCAGTGACACTGAAGCTTTCTTT.

The J gene is TRBJ2-5, the V gene TRBV7-9; D not certain. The V gene lost 2 bases and the J gene lost 9 bases, with 7 bases spanning the gap. Per the germline V gene, CDR1 is SEHNR and CDR2 is FQNEAQ (reference sequence). This CDR3 comprises 11 residues. CDR3 nucleotide sequence: TGTGCCAGCAGCTTATCCGCGGCCCAGTACTTC. It encodes CASSLSAAQYF.

This clone appeared a few times. The chain recombines TRBV7-3 with TRBJ1-2; perhaps TRBD1 as D (6 bases). V gave up 5 bases and J gave up 6 bases, with 13 bases separating them. Germline V lookup: CDR1 SGHTA, CDR2 FQGTGA. The CDR3 has 13 residues. The DNA for the CDR3 is TGTGCCAGCAGCCCGACAGGATTAGATGGCTACACCTTC. Protein: CASSPTGLDGYTF.

V and J are TRBV28 and TRBJ2-1, with no clear D. Germline lookup yields CDR1 MDHEN and CDR2 SYDVKM. Trimming took off 3 bases at V and 5 bases at J, with 5 bases between the two ends. The CDR3 is 12 residues long. In DNA, the CDR3 is TGTGCCAGCAGTTTGCTCCACAATGAGCAGTTCTTC. It codes for CASSLLHNEQFF.

The V gene is TRBV4-2, the J gene TRBJ1-3; 7 bases are shared with TRBD1. The CDR3 is 15 amino acids. Germline lookup yields CDR1 LGHNA and CDR2 YNFKEQ. The ends lost 5 bases at V and 2 bases at J; junction bases unmatched: 6. In DNA, the CDR3 is TGTGCCAGCAGCGGAGGGGGCTTGGCTGGAAACACCATATATTTT. This gives the protein CASSGGGLAGNTIYF.